A single sample is the source of the 8 T cell receptor beta chains below, sequenced in a study of blood T cells in healthy people across ages. Next came a second PCR, run for about 7 to 12 cycles, which used a sample-barcoded 5' primer along with a J-beta primer mix. Via MiXCR, TCRdb re-called the 5' RACE reads, giving one row per CDR3 protein. The sample carries roughly 1,700,000 distinct CDR3 sequences, roughly 27% recorded once. The specimen sequenced was blood. The receptors stem from a woman in her twenties or thirties in good health.

The chain is built from TRBV3-1 and TRBJ1-2; D ambiguous. Germline V gene lookup returns CDR1 LGHDT and CDR2 YNNKEL (reference sequence). Trimming took off 9 bases at V and 6 bases at J, with 14 bases between the two ends. The CDR3 runs to 12 residues. CDR3 DNA sequence: TGTGCCAGGACGGGTCCAAGCCATGGCTACACCTTC. This encodes CARTGPSHGYTF.

The gene calls are TRBV5-1 and TRBJ2-4, with D hard to call. Trimming removed 2 bases at V and 0 bases at J, with 9 bases between. This CDR3 contains 15 residues. Germline CDR1 SGHRS, CDR2 YFSETQ. Written as DNA, the CDR3 is TGCGCCAGCAGCTTTACGGTGGGAGCCAAAAACATTCAGTACTTC. Its translation: CASSFTVGAKNIQYF. The full variable domain, rest sourced from reference TRBV5-1 and TRBJ2-4, is KAGVTQTPRYLIKTRGQQVTLSCSPISGHRSVSWYQQTPGQGLQFLFEYFSETQRNKGNFPGRFSGRQFSNSRSEMNVSTLELGDSALYLCASSFTVGAKNIQYFGAGTRLSVL.

Remarks on this clonotype: At one boundary the junction diverges from the germline segment, which might be a read error. In nucleotides, the CDR3 is TGCGCCGGCAGCCCCCCCTCAGCGGGGATCCCACAAGTCACAGATACGCAGTATTTT. It codes for CAGSPPSAGIPQVTDTQYF. V and J are TRBV5-1 and TRBJ2-3; 7 nucleotides line up with TRBD2. CDR1 and CDR2 from the germline V gene are SGHRS and YFSETQ. The CDR3 is made up of 19 amino acids. The whole variable domain, filled in from reference TRBV5-1 and TRBJ2-3, reads KAGVTQTPRYLIKTRGQQVTLSCSPISGHRSVSWYQQTPGQGLQFLFEYFSETQRNKGNFPGRFSGRQFSNSRSEMNVSTLELGDSALYLCAGSPPSAGIPQVTDTQYFGPGTRLTVL.

This clonotype was picked up one time. With a much larger clone just one base away, this may be a read error. V is TRBV5-4 and J is TRBJ1-2; no clear D. CDR3 length: 16 amino acids. Germline lookup yields CDR1 SGHNT and CDR2 YYREEE (reference sequence). The CDR3 spells CGSSLAGRTRSYGYTF. The CDR3 DNA is TGTGGCAGCAGCTTGGCCGGGAGGACTCGAAGCTATGGCTACACCTTC.

In its sample, this clonotype was seen a few times. V is TRBV28 and J is TRBJ1-2; D is perhaps TRBD1 (6 bases). The ends were cut back, 7 bases at V and 6 bases at J, with 9 bases in the middle. This CDR3 comprises 11 residues. Germline V gene lookup returns CDR1 MDHEN and CDR2 SYDVKM. CDR3 sequence (DNA): TGTGCCAGCACAGGGGTGGATGGCTACACCTTC. Translation gives CASTGVDGYTF.

The V gene is TRBV20-1, the J gene TRBJ1-1; no definite D call. The germline V gene encodes CDR1 DFQATT and CDR2 SNEGSKA (reference sequence). Trimming took off 0 bases at V and 0 bases at J, with 11 bases between the two ends. The CDR3 length is 15 residues. The CDR3 nucleotides are TGCAGTGCTAGAGAATTGGTCAGGTTGAACACTGAAGCTTTCTTT. Translation: CSARELVRLNTEAFF.

The rearrangement joins TRBV5-2 to TRBJ1-1. TRBV5-2 is reported as a pseudogene. CDR3 length: 11 amino acids. As DNA, the CDR3 is TGTGCCAGCAATACCGGCGGGGAAGCTTTCTTT. Encoded protein: CASNTGGEAFF.

This clonotype was picked up many times. The CDR3 nucleotides are TGTGCCAGCGATCGGGGGCAGGATATCCACGAGCAGTACTTC. Translated: CASDRGQDIHEQYF. The rearrangement uses TRBV6-2 or TRBV6-3 and TRBJ2-7; D may be TRBD1 or TRBD2 (6 bases each). This CDR3 region has 14 residues. The ends were cut back, 8 bases at V and 5 bases at J, with 19 bases in the middle. Germline loops: CDR1 MNHEY, CDR2 SVGEGT.